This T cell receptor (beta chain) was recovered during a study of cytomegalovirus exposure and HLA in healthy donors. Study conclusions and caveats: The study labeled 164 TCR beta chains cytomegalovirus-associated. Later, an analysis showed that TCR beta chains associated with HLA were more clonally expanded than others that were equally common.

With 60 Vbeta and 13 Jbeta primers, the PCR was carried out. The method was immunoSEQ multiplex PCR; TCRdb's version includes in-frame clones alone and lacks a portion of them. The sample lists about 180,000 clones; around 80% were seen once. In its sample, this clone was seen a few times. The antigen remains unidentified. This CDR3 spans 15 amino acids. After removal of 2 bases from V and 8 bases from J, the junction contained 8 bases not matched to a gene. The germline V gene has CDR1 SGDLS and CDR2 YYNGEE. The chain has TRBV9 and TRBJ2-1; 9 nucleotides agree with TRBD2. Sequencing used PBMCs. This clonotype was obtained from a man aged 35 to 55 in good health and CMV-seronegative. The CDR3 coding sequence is TGTGCCAGCAGCGTCTCTAGCGGGGTCAATCATGAGCAGTTCTTC. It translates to CASSVSSGVNHEQFF. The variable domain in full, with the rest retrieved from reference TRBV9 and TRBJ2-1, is DSGVTQTPKHLITATGQRVTLRCSPRSGDLSVYWYQQSLDQGLQFLIQYYNGEERAKGNILERFSAQQFPDLHSELNLSSLELGDSALYFCASSVSSGVNHEQFFGPGTRLTVL.